A single sample is the source of the 9 T cell receptor beta chains below, sequenced in a study of neurological immune-mediated disorders. MiXCR, applied by TCRdb to the 5' RACE reads, yields one record per CDR3 protein. This table has about 36,000 distinct CDR3 sequences, 10% appearing once. The sample comprised PBMCs. The receptors shown here come from a woman in her twenties or thirties with HTLV-1-associated myelopathy (HAM/TSP).

This clonotype was seen at least ten times. The chain uses TRBV5-1 and TRBJ1-1; D is ambiguous. There are 14 residues in the CDR3. V shed 0 bases and J shed 4 bases, with 10 bases lying between them. The germline V gene has CDR1 SGHRS and CDR2 YFSETQ. In nucleotides, the CDR3 is TGCGCCAGCAGCTTGGCGGGAATGCGCACTGAAGCTTTCTTT. It encodes CASSLAGMRTEAFF.

This clonotype was detected many times. The chain links TRBV7-9 to TRBJ1-1; 7 bases agree with TRBD1. Trimming removed 0 bases from V and 2 bases from J; junction bases left unmatched: 6. This CDR3 contains 16 residues. Germline values: CDR1 SEHNR, CDR2 FQNEAQ (reference sequence). In DNA form, the CDR3 reads TGTGCCAGCAGCTTAGCGCAGGGACAGTTAAACACTGAAGCTTTCTTT. This codes for CASSLAQGQLNTEAFF.

This clonotype was counted many times. This rearrangement joins TRBV2 to TRBJ1-6; no reliable D call. In germline, CDR1 is SNHLY, CDR2 FYNNEI. The CDR3 consists of 13 residues. The V gene lost 6 bases and the J gene lost 11 bases, with 14 bases spanning the gap. CDR3 DNA sequence: TGTGCCAGCAGAACCAGGACTGACGCACCCCTCCACTTT. This sequence encodes CASRTRTDAPLHF. The full variable domain, rest sourced from reference TRBV2 and TRBJ1-6, is EPEVTQTPSHQVTQMGQEVILRCVPISNHLYFYWYRQILGQKVEFLVSFYNNEISEKSEIFDDQFSVERPDGSNFTLKIRSTKLEDSAMYFCASRTRTDAPLHFGNGTRLTVT.

In its sample, this clonotype was seen many times. The chain links TRBV5-1 to TRBJ2-3; 9 nucleotides line up with TRBD1. Germline CDR1 SGHRS, CDR2 YFSETQ. Trimming at V came to 4 bases and at J to 3 bases, leaving 9 bases not matched to a gene. The CDR3 runs to 16 residues. CDR3 loop: CASSPRGQGVTDTQYF. The DNA for the CDR3 is TGCGCCAGCAGCCCGAGGGGACAGGGAGTAACAGATACGCAGTATTTT.

This clonotype was seen at least ten times. The chain employs TRBV5-1 and TRBJ2-7; D uncertain. This CDR3 has 12 amino acids. CDR1 SGHRS and CDR2 YFSETQ come from the germline V gene. The germline V and J ends were trimmed by 4 bases and 4 bases, with 9 bases remaining between them. The CDR3 reads CASSQDRYEQYF. The CDR3 DNA reads as TGCGCCAGCAGCCAAGACCGGTACGAGCAGTACTTC.

The table lists this clonotype with many counts. The chain uses TRBV7-9 and TRBJ1-4; maybe TRBD1 (6 bases). This CDR3 region has 12 residues. The V gene lost 10 bases and the J gene lost 8 bases, with 14 bases spanning the gap. Germline V gene data show CDR1 as SEHNR and CDR2 as FQNEAQ (reference sequence). Here the CDR3 reads CATLGAEEKLFF. The CDR3 DNA is TGTGCCACCCTGGGGGCCGAGGAAAAACTGTTTTTT. Looking up the rest from reference TRBV7-9 and TRBJ1-4 gives the full variable domain: DTGVSQNPRHKITKRGQNVTFRCDPISEHNRLYWYRQTLGQGPEFLTYFQNEAQLEKSRLLSDRFSAERPKGSFSTLEIQRTEQGDSAMYLCATLGAEEKLFFGSGTQLSVL.

This clonotype was observed at least ten times. CDR3 amino acids: CASSKENTGELFF. Written as DNA, the CDR3 is TGTGCCAGCAGCAAAGAAAACACCGGGGAGCTGTTTTTT. The chain uses TRBV21-1 and TRBJ2-2. TRBV21-1 has pseudogene status. This CDR3 comprises 13 residues.

This clonotype has ten or more counts. This chain connects TRBV14 to TRBJ1-2; tentatively, D is TRBD1 (5 bases). V was pared by 0 bases and J by 4 bases, with 15 bases between. The germline V gene encodes CDR1 SGHDN and CDR2 FVKESK. The CDR3 totals 16 residues. CDR3 loop: CASSQDTGFGGYGYTF. In DNA, the CDR3 is TGTGCCAGCAGCCAAGATACCGGGTTTGGGGGCTATGGCTACACCTTC.

This clonotype was seen repeatedly, ten times or more. The chain links TRBV27 to TRBJ2-2; TRBD1 aligns across 9 bases. V gave up 4 bases and J gave up 6 bases; unmatched junction bases: 3. From germline, CDR1 is MNHEY and CDR2 SMNVEV (reference sequence). This CDR3 is 14 amino acids long. The CDR3 bases are TGTGCCAGCAGTTGGGACAGGGAAGCCGGGGAGCTGTTTTTT. The encoded protein is CASSWDREAGELFF.